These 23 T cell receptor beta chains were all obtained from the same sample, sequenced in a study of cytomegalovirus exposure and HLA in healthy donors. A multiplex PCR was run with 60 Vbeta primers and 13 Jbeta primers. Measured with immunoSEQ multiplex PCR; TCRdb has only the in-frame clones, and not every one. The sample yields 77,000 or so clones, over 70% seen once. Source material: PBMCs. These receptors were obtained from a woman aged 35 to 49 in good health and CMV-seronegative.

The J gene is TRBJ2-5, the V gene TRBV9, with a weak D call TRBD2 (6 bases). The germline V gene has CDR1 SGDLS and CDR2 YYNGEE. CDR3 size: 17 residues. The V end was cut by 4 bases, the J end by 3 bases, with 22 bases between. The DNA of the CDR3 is TGTGCCAGCAGCCCCCTCGGGCGGTTGAAGCGGGAAGAGACCCAGTACTTC. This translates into CASSPLGRLKREETQYF.

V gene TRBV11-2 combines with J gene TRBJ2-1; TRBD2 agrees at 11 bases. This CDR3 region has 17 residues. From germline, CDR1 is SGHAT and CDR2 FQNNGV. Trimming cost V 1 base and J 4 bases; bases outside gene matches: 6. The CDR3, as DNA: TGTGCCAGCAGCTTAGTTAGCCTAGCGGGAGGTTACAATGAGCAGTTCTTC. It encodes CASSLVSLAGGYNEQFF.

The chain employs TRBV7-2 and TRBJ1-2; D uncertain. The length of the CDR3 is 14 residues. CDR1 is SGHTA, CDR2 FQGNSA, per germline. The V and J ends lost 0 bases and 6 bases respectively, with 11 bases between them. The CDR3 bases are TGTGCCAGCAGCTTAGCGCAGGTGGTTCATGGCTACACCTTC. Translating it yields CASSLAQVVHGYTF.

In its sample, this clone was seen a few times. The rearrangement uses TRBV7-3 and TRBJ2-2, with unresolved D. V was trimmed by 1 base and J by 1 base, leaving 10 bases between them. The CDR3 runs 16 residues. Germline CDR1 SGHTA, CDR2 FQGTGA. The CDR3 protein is CASSLRLGGNTGELFF. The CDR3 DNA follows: TGTGCCAGCAGCTTAAGGCTAGGTGGGAACACCGGGGAGCTGTTTTTT.

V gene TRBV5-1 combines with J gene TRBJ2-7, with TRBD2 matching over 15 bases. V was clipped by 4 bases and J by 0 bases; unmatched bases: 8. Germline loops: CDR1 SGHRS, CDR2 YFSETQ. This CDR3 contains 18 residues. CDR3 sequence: CASSHSGTSGGPSYEQYF. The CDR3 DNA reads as TGCGCCAGCAGCCATTCCGGGACTAGCGGGGGGCCCTCCTACGAGCAGTACTTC.

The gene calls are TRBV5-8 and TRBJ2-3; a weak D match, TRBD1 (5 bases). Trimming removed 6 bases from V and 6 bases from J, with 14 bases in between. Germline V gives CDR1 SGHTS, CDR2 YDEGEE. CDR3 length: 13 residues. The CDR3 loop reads CASTSGLGDTQYF. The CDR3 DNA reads TGTGCCAGCACCTCAGGGTTAGGGGATACGCAGTATTTT.

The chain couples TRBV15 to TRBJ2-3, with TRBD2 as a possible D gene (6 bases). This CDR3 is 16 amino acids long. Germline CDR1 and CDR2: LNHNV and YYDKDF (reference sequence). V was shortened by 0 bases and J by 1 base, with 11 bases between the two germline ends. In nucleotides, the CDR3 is TGTGCCACCAGCAGAGATTTGGGGGAGGGCACAGATACGCAGTATTTT. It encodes CATSRDLGEGTDTQYF.

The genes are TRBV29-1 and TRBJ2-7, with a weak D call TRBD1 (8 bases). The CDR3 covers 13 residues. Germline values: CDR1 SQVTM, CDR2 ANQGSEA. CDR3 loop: CSGRGLGGGEQYF. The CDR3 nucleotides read TGCAGTGGCAGGGGGCTTGGGGGGGGCGAGCAGTACTTC.

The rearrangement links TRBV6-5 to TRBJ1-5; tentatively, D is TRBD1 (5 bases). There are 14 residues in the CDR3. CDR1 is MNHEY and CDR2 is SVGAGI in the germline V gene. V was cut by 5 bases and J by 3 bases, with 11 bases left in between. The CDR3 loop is CASSVQGTNQPQHF. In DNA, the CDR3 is TGTGCCAGCAGTGTCCAGGGTACCAATCAGCCCCAGCATTTT.

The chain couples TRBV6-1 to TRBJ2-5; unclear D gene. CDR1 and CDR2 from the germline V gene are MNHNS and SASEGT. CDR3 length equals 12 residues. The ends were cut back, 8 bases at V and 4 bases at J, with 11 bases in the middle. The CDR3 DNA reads TGTGCCAGCGCTGCGGTTCGAGAGACCCAGTACTTC. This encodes CASAAVRETQYF.

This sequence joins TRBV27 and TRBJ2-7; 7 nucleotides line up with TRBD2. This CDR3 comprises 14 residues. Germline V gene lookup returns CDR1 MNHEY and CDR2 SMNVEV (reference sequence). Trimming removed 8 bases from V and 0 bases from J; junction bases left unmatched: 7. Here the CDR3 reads CASGGEETSYEQYF. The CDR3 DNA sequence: TGTGCCAGCGGGGGGGAGGAAACCTCCTACGAGCAGTACTTC.

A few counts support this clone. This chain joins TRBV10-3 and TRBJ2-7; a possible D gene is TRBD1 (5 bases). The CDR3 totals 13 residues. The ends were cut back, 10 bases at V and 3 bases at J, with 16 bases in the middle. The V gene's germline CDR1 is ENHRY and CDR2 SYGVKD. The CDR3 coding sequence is TGTGCCACAGCTGGCCAGGGCAACTACGAGCAGTACTTC. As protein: CATAGQGNYEQYF.

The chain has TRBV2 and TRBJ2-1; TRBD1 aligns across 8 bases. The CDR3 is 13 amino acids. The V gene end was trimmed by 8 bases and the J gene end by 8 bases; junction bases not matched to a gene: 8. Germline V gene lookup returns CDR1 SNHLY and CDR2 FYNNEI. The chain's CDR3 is CASGGQGLDEQFF. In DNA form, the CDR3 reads TGTGCCAGCGGAGGACAGGGCTTGGATGAGCAGTTCTTC.

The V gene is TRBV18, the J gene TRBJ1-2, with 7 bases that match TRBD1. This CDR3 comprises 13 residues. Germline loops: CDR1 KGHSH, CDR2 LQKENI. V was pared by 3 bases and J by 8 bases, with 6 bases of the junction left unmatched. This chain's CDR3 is CASSPTGMEGYTF. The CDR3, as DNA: TGTGCCAGCTCACCGACAGGGATGGAAGGCTACACCTTC.

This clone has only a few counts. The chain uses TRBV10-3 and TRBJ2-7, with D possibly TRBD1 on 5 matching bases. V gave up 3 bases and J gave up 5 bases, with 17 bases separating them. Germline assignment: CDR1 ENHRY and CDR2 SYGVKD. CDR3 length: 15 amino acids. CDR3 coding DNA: TGTGCCATCAGTGATAGGGGTTCCCTTCTGCACGAGCAGTACTTC. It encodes CAISDRGSLLHEQYF.

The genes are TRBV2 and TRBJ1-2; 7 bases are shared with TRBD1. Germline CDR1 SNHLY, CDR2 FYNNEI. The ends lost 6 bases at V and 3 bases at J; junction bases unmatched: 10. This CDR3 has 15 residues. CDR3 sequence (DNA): TGTGCCAGCAGCCCCCCAGACAGGGAATACTATGGCTACACCTTC. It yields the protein CASSPPDREYYGYTF.

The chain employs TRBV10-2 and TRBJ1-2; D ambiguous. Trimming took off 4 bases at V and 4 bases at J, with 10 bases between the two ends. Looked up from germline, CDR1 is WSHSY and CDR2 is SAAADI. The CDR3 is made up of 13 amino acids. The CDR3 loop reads CASSVRQTYGYTF. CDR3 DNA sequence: TGCGCCAGCAGTGTGCGGCAGACCTATGGCTACACCTTC.

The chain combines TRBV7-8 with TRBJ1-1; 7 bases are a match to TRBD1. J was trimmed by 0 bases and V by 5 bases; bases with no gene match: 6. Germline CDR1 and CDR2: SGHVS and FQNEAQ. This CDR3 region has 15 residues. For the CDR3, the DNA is TGTGCCAGCAGCACCTTCGGGACAGTGAACACTGAAGCTTTCTTT. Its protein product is CASSTFGTVNTEAFF.

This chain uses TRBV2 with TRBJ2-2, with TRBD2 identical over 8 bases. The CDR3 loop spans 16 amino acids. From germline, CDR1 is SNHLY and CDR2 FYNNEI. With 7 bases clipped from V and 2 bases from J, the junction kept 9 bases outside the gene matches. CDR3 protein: CASMRSSGRNTGELFF. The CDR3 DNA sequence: TGTGCCAGCATGAGGTCTAGCGGGCGTAACACCGGGGAGCTGTTTTTT.

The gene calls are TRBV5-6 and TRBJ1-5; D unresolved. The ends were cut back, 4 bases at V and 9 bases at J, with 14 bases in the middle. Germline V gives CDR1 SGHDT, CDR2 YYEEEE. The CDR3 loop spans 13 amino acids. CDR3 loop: CASSRGSGGPQHF. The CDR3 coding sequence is TGTGCCAGCAGCCGAGGGTCAGGAGGGCCCCAGCATTTT.

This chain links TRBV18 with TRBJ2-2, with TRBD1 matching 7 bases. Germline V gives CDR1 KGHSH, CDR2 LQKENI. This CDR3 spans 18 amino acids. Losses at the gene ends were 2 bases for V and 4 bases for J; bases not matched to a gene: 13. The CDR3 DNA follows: TGTGCCAGCTCACCAAGCGCGACAGGGTATGATACCACCGGGGAGCTGTTTTTT. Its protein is CASSPSATGYDTTGELFF.

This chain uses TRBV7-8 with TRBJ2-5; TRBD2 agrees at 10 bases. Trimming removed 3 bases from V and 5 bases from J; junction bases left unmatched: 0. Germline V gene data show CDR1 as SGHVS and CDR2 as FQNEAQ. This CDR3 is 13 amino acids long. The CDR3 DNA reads TGTGCCAGCAGCTTTAGCGGGAGGGAGACCCAGTACTTC. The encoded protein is CASSFSGRETQYF.

Here the CDR3 reads CSAATSGRINEQYF. Here the CDR3 DNA reads TGCAGCGCTGCCACTAGCGGGAGGATCAACGAGCAGTACTTC. The rearrangement uses TRBV29-1 and TRBJ2-7; 12 bases are shared with TRBD2. Trimming took 7 bases from V and 5 from J; bases not matched to a gene: 9. The CDR3 is made up of 14 amino acids. Germline V gene sequence: CDR1 SQVTM, CDR2 ANQGSEA.